This entry lists 10 T cell receptor beta chains sequenced from one sample in a study of blood T cell repertoires in COVID-19. Using immunoSEQ multiplex PCR, the repertoire was profiled, and TCRdb retains in-frame clones only, with some absent. This repertoire shows 200,000 to 250,000 clones, 84% found once; its top ten account for about 7%. The sequenced material came from PBMCs or T cells enriched from blood (not recorded which). The source of these receptors is a woman aged 40 to 55 who had recovered from COVID-19.

This chain links TRBV4-2 with TRBJ2-7; 12 nucleotides match TRBD2. Germline values: CDR1 LGHNA, CDR2 YNFKEQ. V was clipped by 0 bases and J by 7 bases; unmatched bases: 7. This CDR3 comprises 16 residues. CDR3 amino acids: CASSQEASGRAWEQYF. CDR3 nucleotides: TGTGCCAGCAGCCAAGAAGCTAGCGGGAGGGCCTGGGAGCAGTACTTC.

This clone was counted once. The rearrangement links TRBV11-2 to TRBJ2-5; D gene uncertain. Germline lookup yields CDR1 SGHAT and CDR2 FQNNGV. The CDR3 sequence is 15 residues long. The V end lost 5 bases, the J end lost 2 bases, and 15 bases lay between the germline ends. The CDR3 reads CASSHILRRQETQYF. The DNA for the CDR3 is TGTGCCAGCAGCCACATCCTTCGGCGGCAAGAGACCCAGTACTTC.

This clone was seen once. The genes are TRBV19 and TRBJ1-5; 7 bases are shared with TRBD1. Per germline, CDR1 LNHDA and CDR2 SQIVND (reference sequence). The CDR3 totals 15 residues. V gave up 0 bases and J gave up 6 bases; unmatched junction bases: 5. CDR3 nucleotides: TGTGCCAGTAGTATAGAGCGACAGGGCGGTCAGCCCCAGCATTTT. Amino acids: CASSIERQGGQPQHF.

This chain joins TRBV25-1 and TRBJ1-4; 7 bases align to TRBD1. Germline loops: CDR1 MGHDK, CDR2 SYGVNS. The trim removed 3 bases at V and 8 bases at J, leaving 6 bases unmatched. The CDR3 spans 14 residues. CDR3 amino acids: CASSDLGQVEKLFF. Written as DNA, the CDR3 is TGTGCCAGCAGTGATCTCGGACAGGTGGAAAAACTGTTTTTT.

The chain is built from TRBV6-2 or TRBV6-3 and TRBJ1-5; D is ambiguous. The CDR3 covers 15 residues. Germline V gene data show CDR1 as MNHEY and CDR2 as SVGEGT. Trimming left V 2 bases short and J 1 base short, with 9 bases between. The CDR3 DNA reads as TGTGCCAGCAGTTACGGCGGCGGAAGCAATCAGCCCCAGCATTTT. This gives the protein CASSYGGGSNQPQHF.

The genes are TRBV14 and TRBJ2-1; a weak D match, TRBD2 (6 bases). This CDR3 comprises 13 residues. V lost 6 bases, J lost 5 bases, and 11 bases lay in between. In germline, CDR1 is SGHDN, CDR2 FVKESK. CDR3 DNA sequence: TGTGCCAGCAGTCTGGGACTGGACAATGAGCAGTTCTTC. Protein product: CASSLGLDNEQFF.

The chain employs TRBV28 and TRBJ2-1; TRBD2 agrees at 9 bases. The CDR3 runs 15 residues. Germline CDR1 and CDR2: MDHEN and SYDVKM. After removal of 3 bases from V and 10 bases from J, the junction contained 10 bases not matched to a gene. The CDR3 sequence is CASSLRSGRFREQFF. The CDR3 coding sequence is TGTGCCAGCAGTTTGCGTAGCGGGAGATTTCGCGAGCAGTTCTTC.

This chain uses TRBV18 with TRBJ2-2, with a possible D match to TRBD2 (5 bases). Trimming pared 2 bases from V and 2 bases from J, leaving 12 bases between. Germline loops: CDR1 KGHSH, CDR2 LQKENI. CDR3 size: 16 residues. CDR3 coding DNA: TGTGCCAGCTCACCAGTCAGCGGCGAAAACACCGGGGAGCTGTTTTTT. It translates to CASSPVSGENTGELFF.

This clone appeared a single time. This sequence joins TRBV19 and TRBJ2-2, with 7 bases that match TRBD1. The CDR3 runs to 15 residues. The germline gives CDR1 LNHDA, CDR2 SQIVND (reference sequence). V shed 5 bases and J 3 bases; nucleotides not matched to a gene: 6. CDR3 in DNA: TGTGCCAGTAGTTCCGACAGGGTCGACACCGGGGAGCTGTTTTTT. It yields the protein CASSSDRVDTGELFF.

The chain joins TRBV7-2 to TRBJ1-2, with D possibly matching TRBD1 (6 bases). Germline CDR1 reads SGHTA; CDR2 reads FQGNSA. Between the trimmed V and J ends, which lost 5 bases and 4 bases, there was a span of 14 bases. The CDR3 loop spans 14 amino acids. CDR3 residues: CASSTRTDSYGYTF. CDR3 DNA sequence: TGTGCCAGCAGCACCCGGACAGATTCCTATGGCTACACCTTC.